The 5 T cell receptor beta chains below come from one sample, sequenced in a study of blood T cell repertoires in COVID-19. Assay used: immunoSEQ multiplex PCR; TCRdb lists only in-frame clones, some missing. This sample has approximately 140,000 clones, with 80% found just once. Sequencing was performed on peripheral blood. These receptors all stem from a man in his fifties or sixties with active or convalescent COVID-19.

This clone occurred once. This chain's CDR3 is CASSLPNLVGSAGGEQFF. For the CDR3, the DNA is TGTGCCAGCAGTTTACCAAATCTAGTAGGGTCAGCGGGGGGTGAGCAGTTCTTC. The V gene is TRBV27, the J gene TRBJ2-1, with TRBD2 matching 9 bases. CDR3 length equals 18 residues. CDR1 and CDR2 (germline): MNHEY, SMNVEV (reference sequence). The V and J ends lost 2 bases and 9 bases, in that order; junction bases with no gene match: 17.

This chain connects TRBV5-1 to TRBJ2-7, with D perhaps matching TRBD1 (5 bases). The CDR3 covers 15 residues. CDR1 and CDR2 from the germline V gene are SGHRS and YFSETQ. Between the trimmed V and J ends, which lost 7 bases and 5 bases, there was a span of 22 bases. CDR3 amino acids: CASQTAGQGSHEQYF. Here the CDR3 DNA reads TGCGCCAGCCAAACTGCTGGGCAGGGATCGCACGAGCAGTACTTC.

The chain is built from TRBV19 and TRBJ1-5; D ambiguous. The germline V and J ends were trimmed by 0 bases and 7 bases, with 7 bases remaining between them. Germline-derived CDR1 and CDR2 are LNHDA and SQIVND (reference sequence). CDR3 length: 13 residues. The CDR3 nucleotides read TGTGCCAGTAGTATAGATCGTGGCCAGCCCCAGCATTTT. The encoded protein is CASSIDRGQPQHF.

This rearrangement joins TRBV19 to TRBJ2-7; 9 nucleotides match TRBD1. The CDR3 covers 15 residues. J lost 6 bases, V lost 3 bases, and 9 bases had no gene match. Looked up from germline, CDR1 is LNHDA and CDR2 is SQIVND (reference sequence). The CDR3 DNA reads TGTGCCAGTAGTATCCTGTCGACAGGGGGAGTCGAGCAGTACTTC. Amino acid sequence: CASSILSTGGVEQYF.

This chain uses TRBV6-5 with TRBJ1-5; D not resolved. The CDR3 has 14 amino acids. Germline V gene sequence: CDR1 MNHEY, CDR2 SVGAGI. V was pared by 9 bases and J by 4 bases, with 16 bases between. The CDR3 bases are TGTGCCAGTGGCCGGCGGAGTAATAATCAGCCCCAGCATTTT. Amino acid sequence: CASGRRSNNQPQHF.